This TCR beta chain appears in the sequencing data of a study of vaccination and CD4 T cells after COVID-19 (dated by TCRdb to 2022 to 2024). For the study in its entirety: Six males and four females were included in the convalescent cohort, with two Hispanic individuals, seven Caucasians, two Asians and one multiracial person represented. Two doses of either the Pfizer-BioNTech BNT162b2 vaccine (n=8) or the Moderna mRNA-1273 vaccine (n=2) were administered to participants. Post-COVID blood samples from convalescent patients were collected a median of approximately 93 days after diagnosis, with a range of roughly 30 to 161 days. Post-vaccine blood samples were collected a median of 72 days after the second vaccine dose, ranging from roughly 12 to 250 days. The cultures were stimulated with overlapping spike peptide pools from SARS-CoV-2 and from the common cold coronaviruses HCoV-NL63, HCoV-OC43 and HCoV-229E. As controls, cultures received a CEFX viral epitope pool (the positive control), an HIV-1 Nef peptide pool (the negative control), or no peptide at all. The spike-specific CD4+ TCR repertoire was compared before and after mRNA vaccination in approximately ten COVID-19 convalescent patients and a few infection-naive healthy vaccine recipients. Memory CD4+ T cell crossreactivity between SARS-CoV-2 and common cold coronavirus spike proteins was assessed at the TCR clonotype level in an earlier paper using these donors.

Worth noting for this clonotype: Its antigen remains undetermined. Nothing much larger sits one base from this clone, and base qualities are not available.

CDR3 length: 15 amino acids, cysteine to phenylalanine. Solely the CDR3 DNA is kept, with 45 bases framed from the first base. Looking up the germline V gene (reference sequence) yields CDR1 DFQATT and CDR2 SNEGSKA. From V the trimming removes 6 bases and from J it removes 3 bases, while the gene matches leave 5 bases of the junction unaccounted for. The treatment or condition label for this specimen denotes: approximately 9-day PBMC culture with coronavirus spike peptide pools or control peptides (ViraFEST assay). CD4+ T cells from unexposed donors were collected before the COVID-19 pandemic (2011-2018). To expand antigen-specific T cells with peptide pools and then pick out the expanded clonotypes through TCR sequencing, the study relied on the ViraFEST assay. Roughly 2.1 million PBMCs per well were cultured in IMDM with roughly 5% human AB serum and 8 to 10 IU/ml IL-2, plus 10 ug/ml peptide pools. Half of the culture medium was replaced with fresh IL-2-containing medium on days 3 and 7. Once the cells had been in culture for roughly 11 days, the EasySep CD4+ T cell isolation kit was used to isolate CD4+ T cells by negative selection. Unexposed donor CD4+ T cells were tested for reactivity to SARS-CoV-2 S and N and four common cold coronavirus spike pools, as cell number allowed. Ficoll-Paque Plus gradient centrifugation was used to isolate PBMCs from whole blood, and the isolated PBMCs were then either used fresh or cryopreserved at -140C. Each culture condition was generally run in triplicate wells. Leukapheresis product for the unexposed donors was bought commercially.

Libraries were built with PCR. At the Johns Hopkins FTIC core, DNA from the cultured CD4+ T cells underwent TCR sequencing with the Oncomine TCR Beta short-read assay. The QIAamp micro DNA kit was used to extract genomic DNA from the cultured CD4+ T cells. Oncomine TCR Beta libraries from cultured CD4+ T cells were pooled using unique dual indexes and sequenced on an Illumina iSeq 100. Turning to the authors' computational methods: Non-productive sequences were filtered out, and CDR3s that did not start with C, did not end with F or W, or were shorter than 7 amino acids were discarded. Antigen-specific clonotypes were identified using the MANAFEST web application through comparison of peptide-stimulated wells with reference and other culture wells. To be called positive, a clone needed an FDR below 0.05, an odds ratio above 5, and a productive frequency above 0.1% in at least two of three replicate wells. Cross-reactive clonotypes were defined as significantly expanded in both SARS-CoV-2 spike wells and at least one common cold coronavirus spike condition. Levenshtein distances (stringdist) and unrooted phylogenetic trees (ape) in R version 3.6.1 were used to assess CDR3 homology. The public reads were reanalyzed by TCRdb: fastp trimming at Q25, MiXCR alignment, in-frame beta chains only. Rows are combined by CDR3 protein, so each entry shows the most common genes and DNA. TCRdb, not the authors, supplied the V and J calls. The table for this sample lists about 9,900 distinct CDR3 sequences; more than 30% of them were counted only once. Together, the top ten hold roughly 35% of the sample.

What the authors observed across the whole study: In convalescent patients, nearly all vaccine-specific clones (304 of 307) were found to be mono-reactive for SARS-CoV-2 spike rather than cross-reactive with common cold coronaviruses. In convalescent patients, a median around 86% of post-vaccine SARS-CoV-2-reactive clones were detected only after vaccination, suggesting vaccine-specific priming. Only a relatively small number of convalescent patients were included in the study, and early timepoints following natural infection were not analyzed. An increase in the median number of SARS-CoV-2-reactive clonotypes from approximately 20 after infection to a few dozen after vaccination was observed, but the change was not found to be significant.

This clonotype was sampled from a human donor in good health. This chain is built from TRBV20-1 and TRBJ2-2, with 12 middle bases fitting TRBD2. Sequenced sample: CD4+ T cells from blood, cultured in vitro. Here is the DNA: TGCAGTGCCCAAACTAGCGGGGGGCACACCGGGGAGCTGTTTTTT. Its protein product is CSAQTSGGHTGELFF.